The 30 T cell receptor beta chains below were found in one sample sequenced in a study of Graves' ophthalmopathy and Graves' hyperthyroidism. Amplification of TCR beta CDR3 regions used RNA transcripts. First-round RT-PCR with HTBI primers preceded a second-round multiplex PCR. TCRdb analysed the multiplex PCR reads with MiXCR anew, one entry per CDR3 protein. Seen here are more than 1,000,000 distinct CDR3 sequences, about 38% observed once, and the top ten hold around 10%. The sequenced sample was peripheral blood or thyroid tissue (not recorded which). Source of these receptors: an adult man with Graves' hyperthyroidism.

As regards this clonotype: This could be a read error, since a much larger clone is one nucleotide away. V usage is TRBV11-2 and J usage is TRBJ2-2, with a tentative D call TRBD2 (5 bases). CDR3 length equals 15 residues. Germline CDR1 and CDR2: SGHAT and FQNNGV. The CDR3 bases are TGTGCCAGCAGCCCCACGGGATCCGGCACCGGGGAGCCGTTTTTT. It yields the protein CASSPTGSGTGEPFF.

This clonotype was counted ten times or more. The chain links TRBV10-3 to TRBJ1-1; D possibly corresponds to TRBD1 (5 bases). The CDR3 consists of 13 residues. Trimming removed 0 bases at V and 3 bases at J, with 5 bases between. Germline V gives CDR1 ENHRY, CDR2 SYGVKD. CDR3 region: CAISESGDTEAFF. CDR3 nucleotides: TGTGCCATCAGTGAGTCAGGGGACACTGAAGCTTTCTTT.

In this sample, this clonotype turned up many times. The chain uses TRBV5-6 and TRBJ2-7, with 8 bases identical to TRBD1. Germline V CDR1 and CDR2: SGHDT, YYEEEE. CDR3 length: 15 residues. V lost 5 bases to trimming and J lost 3 bases; unmatched junction nucleotides: 10. In DNA, the CDR3 is TGTGCCAGCAGTAGGCGATTCGGACAGGGCTACGAGCAGTACTTC. Amino acids: CASSRRFGQGYEQYF.

The rearrangement links TRBV15 to TRBJ2-7; 8 nucleotides align to TRBD2. The CDR3 is 16 residues long. The J segment lost 6 bases and the V segment lost 5 bases, leaving 15 bases of the junction unmatched. Germline CDR1 and CDR2: LNHNV and YYDKDF (reference sequence). The CDR3 DNA reads TGTGCCACCAGCCTTACCACACGGAGCGGGAGCGGCGAGCAGTACTTC. It encodes CATSLTTRSGSGEQYF.

This clonotype occurred a few times. The genes are TRBV20-1 and TRBJ1-3; D ambiguous. This CDR3 spans 14 amino acids. Germline V gene sequence: CDR1 DFQATT, CDR2 SNEGSKA (reference sequence). V was pared by 0 bases and J by 6 bases, with 12 bases between. The CDR3 DNA reads as TGCAGTGCTAGAGAGCCGTCCCTTGCAAACACCATATATTTT. This codes for CSAREPSLANTIYF.

The rearrangement joins TRBV12-3 or TRBV12-4 to TRBJ2-5, with TRBD2 matching over 9 bases. V was pared by 6 bases and J by 8 bases, with 13 bases of the junction left unmatched. The CDR3 runs to 15 residues. CDR3 coding DNA: TGTGCCAGCAGCCCCCGGAGGACAGCGGGAGGTACCCAGTACTTC. It encodes CASSPRRTAGGTQYF.

In the case of this clonotype: An end of the junction does not agree with germline; a read error may underlie this. The rearrangement uses TRBV7-7 and TRBJ2-5; tentatively, D is TRBD1 (5 bases). The CDR3 is made up of 14 amino acids. Per germline, CDR1 SSHAT and CDR2 FNYEAQ (reference sequence). The CDR3 loop is CASSPRWGQETQNF. The CDR3, as DNA: TGTGCCAGCAGCCCCCGGTGGGGCCAAGAGACCCAGAACTTC.

The V gene is TRBV2, the J gene TRBJ2-7; 9 bases line up with TRBD1. The CDR3 sequence is 14 residues long. V shed 6 bases and J 6 bases; nucleotides not matched to a gene: 9. Germline V gene lookup returns CDR1 SNHLY and CDR2 FYNNEI. CDR3 region: CASRIGTGKAEQYF. As DNA, the CDR3 is TGTGCCAGCAGAATAGGGACAGGGAAGGCCGAGCAGTACTTC.

A single count supports this clonotype. Written as DNA, the CDR3 is TGTGCCACCGGCCGGCCGGGGGACTATGGCTACACCTTC. Its translation: CATGRPGDYGYTF. This sequence joins TRBV10-3 and TRBJ1-2, with a possible D match to TRBD1 (5 bases). The CDR3 totals 13 residues. Looked up from germline, CDR1 is ENHRY and CDR2 is SYGVKD. The V and J ends lost 10 bases and 3 bases respectively, with 15 bases between them.

This sequence joins TRBV7-9 and TRBJ2-5; D remains unclear. This CDR3 region has 12 residues. Trimming took 1 base from V and 8 from J, leaving 8 bases between them. Germline lookup yields CDR1 SEHNR and CDR2 FQNEAQ (reference sequence). CDR3 sequence (DNA): TGTGCCAGCAGCTTAGTGGCACTTACCCAGTACTTC. As protein: CASSLVALTQYF.

On this clonotype itself: A much larger clone lies a single base off, so this may be a read error. This chain connects TRBV7-2 to TRBJ2-6; possibly TRBD1 or TRBD2 for D (5 bases each). Between the trimmed V and J ends, which lost 5 bases and 12 bases, there was a span of 20 bases. CDR3 length: 15 amino acids. Per the germline V gene, CDR1 is SGHTA and CDR2 is FQGNSA. Written as DNA, the CDR3 is TGTGCCAGCAGCGGGACGTTTCTGGGCTCCAGCGTCCTGACTTTC. This encodes CASSGTFLGSSVLTF.

The count of this clonotype is one. The rearrangement links TRBV28 to TRBJ2-7, with D possibly being TRBD1 or TRBD2 (5 bases each). V gave up 7 bases and J gave up 4 bases, with 14 bases separating them. This CDR3 is 13 amino acids long. Germline V CDR1 and CDR2: MDHEN, SYDVKM. The CDR3 is CASTWRGEYEQYF. In nucleotides, the CDR3 is TGTGCCAGCACTTGGCGAGGGGAGTACGAGCAGTACTTC.

This clonotype showed up many times. The V gene is TRBV10-3, the J gene TRBJ1-5; D gene uncertain. Trimming pared 9 bases from V and 0 bases from J, leaving 9 bases between. Germline CDR1 is ENHRY and CDR2 is SYGVKD. The CDR3 is made up of 13 amino acids. The DNA for the CDR3 is TGTGCCATTCTAACTAATAGCAATCAGCCCCAGCATTTT. This codes for CAILTNSNQPQHF.

This clonotype was picked up many times. The rearrangement links TRBV6-1 to TRBJ2-5, with D hard to call. This CDR3 has 11 amino acids. V lost 8 bases and J lost 2, with 6 bases in between. Germline lookup yields CDR1 MNHNS and CDR2 SASEGT. The CDR3 DNA is TGTGCCAGCGTCAGACAAGAGACCCAGTACTTC. This encodes CASVRQETQYF.

This clonotype was recorded at least ten times. This chain joins TRBV19 and TRBJ1-1; D possibly corresponds to TRBD1 (5 bases). V was clipped by 3 bases and J by 0 bases, with 11 bases between them. This CDR3 region has 15 residues. CDR1 LNHDA and CDR2 SQIVND come from the germline V gene (reference sequence). The CDR3 DNA reads as TGTGCCAGTAGTATGCGACAGAGTATGAACACTGAAGCTTTCTTT. Its protein product is CASSMRQSMNTEAFF.

With respect to this clonotype: The germline gene is not matched at one end of the junction; a read error may be the cause. J is TRBJ1-3 and V is TRBV7-2, with D possibly matching TRBD1 (5 bases). CDR1 and CDR2 from the germline V gene are SGHTA and FQGNSA. The CDR3 is 16 amino acids. The CDR3 protein is CASSLASGQAGNTTYF. The CDR3 DNA is TGTGCCAGCAGCTTAGCTTCGGGGCAGGCTGGAAACACCACATATTTT.

Concerning this clonotype itself: A clone one base away is much larger, so this may be a read error. The chain combines TRBV14 with TRBJ1-6; D remains ambiguous. Per the germline V gene, CDR1 is SGHDN and CDR2 is FVKESK. V lost 3 bases, J lost 11 bases, and 8 bases lay in between. This CDR3 region has 12 residues. CDR3 in amino acids: CASSHNYPPLHF. The CDR3, as DNA: TGTGCCAGCAGCCATAATTATCCACCCCTCCACTTT. The full variable domain, in which reference TRBV14 and TRBJ1-6 provide the parts outside the CDR3, is EAGVTQFPSHSVIEKGQTVTLRCDPISGHDNLYWYRRVMGKEIKFLLHFVKESKQDESGMPNNRFLAERTGGTYSTLKVQPAELEDSGVYFCASSHNYPPLHFGNGTRLTVT.

This clonotype was observed a handful of times. This rearrangement joins TRBV5-1 to TRBJ2-5; the D gene is possibly TRBD2 (6 bases). The V gene lost 3 bases and the J gene lost 5 bases, with 20 bases spanning the gap. CDR1 SGHRS and CDR2 YFSETQ come from the germline V gene. The CDR3 is 16 amino acids. In DNA, the CDR3 is TGCGCCAGCAGCTCGGGACTGAAGGGAATAGCCGAGACCCAGTACTTC. Residues: CASSSGLKGIAETQYF.

This clonotype was counted at least ten times. This chain joins TRBV5-1 and TRBJ2-2; no clear D. V lost 4 bases, J lost 0 bases, and 10 bases lay in between. CDR1 and CDR2 from the germline V gene are SGHRS and YFSETQ. The CDR3 spans 15 residues. CDR3 in amino acids: CASSPDRSNTGELFF. CDR3 in DNA: TGCGCCAGCAGCCCGGACCGATCGAACACCGGGGAGCTGTTTTTT. Variable domain in full (rest from reference TRBV5-1 and TRBJ2-2): KAGVTQTPRYLIKTRGQQVTLSCSPISGHRSVSWYQQTPGQGLQFLFEYFSETQRNKGNFPGRFSGRQFSNSRSEMNVSTLELGDSALYLCASSPDRSNTGELFFGEGSRLTVL.

About this clonotype itself: A single base separates this from a much larger clone, so it may be a read error. This sequence joins TRBV7-9 and TRBJ2-7; unclear D gene. CDR3 length: 15 residues. Germline lookup yields CDR1 SEHNR and CDR2 FQNEAQ (reference sequence). V was cut by 5 bases and J by 3 bases, with 17 bases left in between. The CDR3, as DNA: TGTGCCAGCAGCCCCGGCTCGGCAACTGACTACGAGCAGTACTTC. Translation: CASSPGSATDYEQYF.

The chain carries TRBV29-1 and TRBJ2-2; the D gene could be TRBD1 or TRBD2 (5 bases each). This CDR3 spans 17 amino acids. The V and J ends lost 6 bases and 6 bases respectively, with 26 bases between them. Germline V lookup: CDR1 SQVTM, CDR2 ANQGSEA. The CDR3 DNA is TGCAGCGTGAACCACCGGGACGGGGTGAGCCCATCCGGGGAGCTGTTTTTT. Translation: CSVNHRDGVSPSGELFF.

This clonotype was observed many times. V and J are TRBV5-1 and TRBJ1-3; tentatively, D is TRBD1 (5 bases). Deletions cut 3 bases from V and 0 bases from J, with 19 bases between. The germline gives CDR1 SGHRS, CDR2 YFSETQ. The CDR3 loop spans 18 amino acids. The chain's CDR3 is CASSYLFGAEDSGNTIYF. The CDR3 nucleotides read TGCGCCAGCAGCTACTTATTTGGGGCTGAAGACTCTGGAAACACCATATATTTT.

The chain combines TRBV11-2 with TRBJ2-2, with TRBD1 matching over 9 bases. J gave up 8 bases and V 6 bases, and 10 bases lay outside the gene matches. The germline V gene has CDR1 SGHAT and CDR2 FQNNGV. The CDR3 length is 15 residues. DNA for the CDR3: TGTGCCAGCAGACTTCCGGGACAGGGAGCTGGGGAGCTGTTTTTT. Translating it yields CASRLPGQGAGELFF.

Ten or more counts support this clonotype. The V gene is TRBV2, the J gene TRBJ1-1, with a possible D match to TRBD1 (6 bases). The CDR3 is 15 amino acids. The V gene's germline CDR1 is SNHLY and CDR2 FYNNEI. V gave up 6 bases and J gave up 1 base, with 15 bases separating them. The CDR3: CASSNPKQGNTEAFF. The CDR3 bases are TGTGCCAGCAGCAACCCAAAACAGGGGAACACTGAAGCTTTCTTT.

About this clonotype: This may be a read error, as it is one base from a much larger clone. DNA for the CDR3: TGTGTCAGCAGCCCGCGAGGGAGAGAGACCCAGTACTTC. Encoded protein: CVSSPRGRETQYF. This rearrangement joins TRBV6-5 to TRBJ2-5, with a possible D match to TRBD2 (5 bases). CDR3 size: 13 residues. Germline CDR1 reads MNHEY; CDR2 reads SVGAGI.

This clonotype was found many times. This sequence joins TRBV20-1 and TRBJ1-2, with D possibly being TRBD1 (5 bases). V lost 6 bases to trimming and J lost 2 bases, with 10 bases between them. Germline CDR1 and CDR2: DFQATT and SNEGSKA (reference sequence). The CDR3 spans 12 residues. The CDR3 sequence: CSADDRNYGYTF. The CDR3 DNA reads as TGCAGTGCCGACGACAGAAACTATGGCTACACCTTC.

This chain connects TRBV7-2 to TRBJ2-5; 9 bases map to TRBD1. The CDR3 spans 16 residues. The V segment lost 5 bases and the J segment 5 bases; nucleotides outside the gene matches: 12. The V gene's germline CDR1 is SGHTA and CDR2 FQGNSA. CDR3 bases: TGTGCCAGCAGCAACCCGGGACAGGGAACCTACGAGACCCAGTACTTC. Translated, it gives CASSNPGQGTYETQYF.

The chain couples TRBV25-1 to TRBJ1-6; D not resolved. Germline CDR1 MGHDK, CDR2 SYGVNS. The V end lost 10 bases, the J end lost 9 bases, and 16 bases lay between the germline ends. The CDR3 runs 13 residues. CDR3 nucleotides: TGTGCCACCGCGGAGATTTTGGGTTCACCCCTCCACTTT. Amino acid sequence: CATAEILGSPLHF. The full variable domain, its missing parts supplied by reference TRBV25-1 and TRBJ1-6, is EADIYQTPRYLVIGTGKKITLECSQTMGHDKMYWYQQDPGMELHLIHYSYGVNSTEKGDLSSESTVSRIRTEHFPLTLESARPSHTSQYLCATAEILGSPLHFGNGTRLTVT.

V is TRBV2 and J is TRBJ1-1; possibly TRBD1 for D (6 bases). The germline V and J ends were trimmed by 10 bases and 0 bases, with 15 bases remaining between them. The CDR3 contains 14 residues. Germline assignment: CDR1 SNHLY and CDR2 FYNNEI. The CDR3 is CANNEQGMNTEAFF. As DNA, the CDR3 is TGTGCCAACAACGAGCAGGGGATGAACACTGAAGCTTTCTTT.

This rearrangement joins TRBV3-1 to TRBJ1-2; D not resolved. Trimming shortened V by 0 bases and J by 6 bases, and 8 bases separated the two germline ends. Germline loops: CDR1 LGHDT, CDR2 YNNKEL (reference sequence). The CDR3 runs 13 residues. The CDR3 DNA follows: TGTGCCAGCAGCCAAGACGCGGTGCATGGCTACACCTTC. Encoded protein: CASSQDAVHGYTF.